This T cell receptor beta chain originates from a study of T cells in Graves' hyperthyroidism and ophthalmopathy. Broader study findings: Stable hyperthyroidism was separated from ophthalmopathy by a model based on 13 V-J features. Among clonotypes expanded in thyroid above 0.001, most were also found in blood.

This CDR3 is built from 12 residues. After removal of 3 bases from V and 10 bases from J, the junction contained 5 bases not matched to a gene. Per germline, CDR1 DFQATT and CDR2 SNEGSKA (reference sequence). Template material for amplifying TCR beta CDR3 regions consisted of RNA transcripts. The HTBI primer set was used in a first-round RT-PCR of the TCR CDR3. Using its own MiXCR run on the multiplex PCR reads, TCRdb lists one record per CDR3 protein. This table holds approximately 700,000 distinct CDR3 sequences, over 40% found once. This clonotype turned up a few times. Its specificity is not known.

The source of this sequence is an adult man with Graves' disease, either hyperthyroidism or ophthalmopathy (not recorded which). This rearrangement joins TRBV20-1 to TRBJ1-1, with 10 positions matching TRBD1. Sequenced input: peripheral blood or thyroid tissue (not recorded which). CDR3 residues: CSARTGGKGAFF. Here the CDR3 DNA reads TGCAGTGCTAGGACAGGGGGCAAAGGAGCTTTCTTT.